This T cell receptor beta chain was sequenced for a study of identifying expanded T cells in peripheral blood (dated by TCRdb to the late 2010s). With respect to the entire study: Four technical replicates, made by sequencing separate aliquots from the same pool of genomic DNA, were compared pairwise.

Summary of the overall study and its limitations: In all healthy donors, the variance in clone template counts between samples taken roughly 14 days apart rose significantly as total template count increased. Across all healthy-donor time intervals, the beta-binomial model significantly lowered both the number of clones called differentially abundant and the false-positive rate. Between technical replicates the binomial model flagged roughly 1.2 differentially abundant clones, whereas over about two weeks the binomial model flagged about 15 and over four weeks approximately 20. The authors expected that biological variance in healthy repertoires might rise further over much longer intervals, such as months to years.

The immunoSEQ Assay, which uses bias-controlled multiplex PCR amplification of genomic DNA, was used to profile TCRbeta CDR3 regions. As for the original processing: The absolute abundance of each unique TCRbeta CDR3 region was quantified after sequences were collapsed and filtered. Differential abundance was tested with a binomial (Fisher-equivalent) model and with a beta-binomial model adding time-dependent variance fitted from healthy donors. Clones with fewer than 5 combined templates were removed, and a clone was called differentially abundant if the clone's Benjamini-Hochberg FDR was below 0.01. In the beta-binomial model, variance was expressed as a function of the total template count across the two samples, in the form v = (b*log(k)+a)^2. TCRdb retrieved this table from immuneACCESS and kept in-frame rearrangements only. Not all clones are present; in checked studies, unresolved V genes account for under half, and no reason is known for the remainder. D and trimming were read from the DNA, whereas the V and J calls and clone size are those reported in that table. The sample profile shows around 84,000 clones; roughly 90% of them were found once. The ten largest clones take up approximately 7% of the sample.

A note on this clone: The antigen this receptor binds is unknown. The sample holds no much larger clone one base away, and base qualities are not on file.

During the collection period, no immune events, such as infections, were documented for the healthy donors. Time-dependent variance in a beta-binomial model of T-cell clone differential abundance was calibrated using healthy-donor blood repertoires as a training cohort. There were 10 healthy donors in the training cohort, of whom 3 were female and 7 were male. On average the donors were around 39 years old, and their ages spanned roughly 25 to 70 years. Whole blood was collected from each healthy donor at three time points spaced about 2 weeks apart and obtained from a commercial supplier. Genomic DNA was extracted from unsorted whole blood for immunosequencing. What was sequenced was blood. The TCR sequence derives from a person aged 18 to 75 in good health.

Here is the DNA: TGTGCCAGCAGCTCCTACCTAGCGGGTACGCAGTATTTT. Its protein reads: CASSSYLAGTQYF. The rearranged chain carries TRBV5-6 and TRBJ2-3, and 8 junctional nucleotides match TRBD2. CDR3 length: 13 amino acids, cysteine to phenylalanine. Of the read, only the CDR3 DNA is kept; its 39 bases are in frame from base 1. Per the germline V gene, SGHDT is the CDR1 and YYEEEE is the CDR2. Trimming leaves V shorter by 3 bases and J shorter by 8 bases, with the junction holding 5 bases beyond the gene matches.